The 18 T cell receptor beta chains below come from one sample, sequenced in a study of T cells in Graves' hyperthyroidism and ophthalmopathy. Amplified regions were TCR beta CDR3 sequences from RNA transcripts. HTBI primers drove first-round RT-PCR of the TCR CDR3. TCRdb processed the multiplex PCR reads anew with MiXCR; each CDR3 protein has one entry. The sample carries more than 550,000 distinct CDR3 sequences, 17% recorded once. The sample was blood. Receptors originate from a man aged 45-65 years with Graves' hyperthyroidism.

This clonotype has only a few counts. The genes are TRBV7-3 and TRBJ2-7, with 9 bases matching TRBD2. V lost 5 bases, J lost 2 bases, and 7 bases stayed unmatched. The CDR3 runs to 15 residues. The germline gives CDR1 SGHTA, CDR2 FQGTGA. This chain's CDR3 is CASSPGGGRAYEQYF. In nucleotides, the CDR3 is TGTGCCAGCAGCCCTGGGGGCGGGAGGGCCTACGAGCAGTACTTC.

This clonotype showed up many times. The rearrangement joins TRBV28 to TRBJ1-1, with D possibly being TRBD1 (5 bases). Germline values: CDR1 MDHEN, CDR2 SYDVKM. Trimming stripped 5 bases from V and 1 base from J, with 14 bases between. There are 15 residues in the CDR3. The CDR3 region is CASSPLAGGNTEAFF. The CDR3 coding sequence is TGTGCCAGCAGTCCTCTGGCGGGGGGGAACACTGAAGCTTTCTTT.

This clonotype was seen a few times. The CDR3 bases are TGTGCCACCAGTGATCCGGGACGGAACACCGGGGAGCTGTTTTTT. Protein sequence: CATSDPGRNTGELFF. J is TRBJ2-2 and V is TRBV24-1; D might be TRBD1 or TRBD2, each matching 5 bases. CDR3 size: 15 residues. The V and J ends lost 3 bases and 1 base respectively, with 8 bases between them. Germline CDR1 and CDR2: KGHDR and SFDVKD.

This clonotype was detected ten times or more. The chain links TRBV28 to TRBJ2-7; either TRBD1 or TRBD2 may fit D (5 bases each). Germline-derived CDR1 and CDR2 are MDHEN and SYDVKM. This CDR3 has 14 residues. The ends were cut back, 6 bases at V and 3 bases at J, with 15 bases in the middle. The CDR3, as DNA: TGTGCCAGCAGGTCCGGGGACGCTAACTACGAGCAGTACTTC. Translation: CASRSGDANYEQYF.

This clonotype was seen only a few times. The genes are TRBV20-1 and TRBJ2-7, with D possibly being TRBD1 (5 bases). Germline lookup yields CDR1 DFQATT and CDR2 SNEGSKA (reference sequence). This CDR3 spans 16 amino acids. The V end was cut by 0 bases, the J end by 0 bases, with 15 bases between. The CDR3 region has the DNA TGCAGTGCTAGAGATTCCAGGGCCTCGGGCTCCTACGAGCAGTACTTC. This translates into CSARDSRASGSYEQYF.

This clonotype occurred many times. This rearrangement joins TRBV2 to TRBJ1-1, with 8 bases that match TRBD1. CDR1 SNHLY and CDR2 FYNNEI come from the germline V gene. J lost 5 bases, V lost 5 bases, and 4 bases had no gene match. The length of the CDR3 is 13 residues. The DNA of the CDR3 is TGTGCCAGCAGTTATCAGGGGGCGACTGAAGCTTTCTTT. It specifies CASSYQGATEAFF.

In this sample, this clonotype turned up a few times. The rearrangement uses TRBV20-1 and TRBJ1-2; 12 bases align to TRBD1. The CDR3 contains 22 residues. Germline V gene sequence: CDR1 DFQATT, CDR2 SNEGSKA (reference sequence). V lost 5 bases, J lost 8 bases, and 33 bases stayed unmatched. CDR3 nucleotide sequence: TGCAGTGCTGCGGTCTCGGGACAGGGGGCGCTTTTCCGTTATGGTGTAGAAGAAGGCTACACCTTC. This codes for CSAAVSGQGALFRYGVEEGYTF.

The chain employs TRBV20-1 and TRBJ2-7; 7 bases map to TRBD2. Unmatched junction bases numbered 1, after V lost 5 bases and J lost 3 bases. The germline V gene encodes CDR1 DFQATT and CDR2 SNEGSKA (reference sequence). The CDR3 sequence is 11 residues long. In nucleotides, the CDR3 is TGCAGTGCTCCTAGCGGCTACGAGCAGTACTTC. Protein product: CSAPSGYEQYF.

This clonotype was recorded many times. The gene calls are TRBV7-9 and TRBJ1-1; unclear D gene. Trimming left V 6 bases short and J 1 base short, with 6 bases between. The CDR3 runs to 12 residues. Germline assignment: CDR1 SEHNR and CDR2 FQNEAQ (reference sequence). CDR3 residues: CASRKQNTEAFF. CDR3 in DNA: TGTGCCAGCAGAAAGCAGAACACTGAAGCTTTCTTT.

This clonotype was found many times. The rearrangement uses TRBV7-2 and TRBJ1-2, with unresolved D. Germline V lookup: CDR1 SGHTA, CDR2 FQGNSA. V lost 5 bases, J lost 8 bases, and 12 bases lay in between. The CDR3 has 12 residues. The CDR3 coding sequence is TGTGCCAGCAGCCCCACAGAGTGGGGCTACACCTTC. It is translated as CASSPTEWGYTF.

This rearrangement joins TRBV5-8 to TRBJ2-7; 9 nucleotides match TRBD1. V lost 4 bases, J lost 3 bases, and 8 bases stayed unmatched. The CDR3 extends over 15 amino acids. CDR1 is SGHTS and CDR2 is YDEGEE in the germline V gene. DNA for the CDR3: TGTGCCAGCAGCGCTCCCTGGGGACAGGGCTACGAGCAGTACTTC. Encoded protein: CASSAPWGQGYEQYF.

The table lists this clonotype with a few counts. CDR3 residues: CSVAVKAGPYEQYF. The CDR3 region has the DNA TGCAGCGTCGCCGTAAAAGCGGGACCCTACGAGCAGTACTTC. This chain connects TRBV29-1 to TRBJ2-7; 7 bases agree with TRBD2. CDR1 is SQVTM and CDR2 is ANQGSEA in the germline V gene. CDR3 length: 14 amino acids. V lost 6 bases to trimming and J lost 2 bases; unmatched junction nucleotides: 10.

The sample holds many counts of this clonotype. CDR3 sequence reads: CASRGDYSSYEQYF. CDR3 nucleotide sequence: TGTGCCAGCAGGGGGGACTACAGCTCCTACGAGCAGTACTTC. The rearrangement joins TRBV2 to TRBJ2-7, with 7 bases matching TRBD2. Germline V gene lookup returns CDR1 SNHLY and CDR2 FYNNEI. The trim removed 6 bases at V and 0 bases at J, leaving 5 bases unmatched. The CDR3 runs 14 residues.

V and J are TRBV6-1 and TRBJ1-5; D is ambiguous. In germline, CDR1 is MNHNS, CDR2 SASEGT. The V end was cut by 2 bases, the J end by 1 base, with 9 bases between. This CDR3 has 15 residues. In DNA, the CDR3 is TGTGCCAGCAGTGAAAGCGGACCCAGCAATCAGCCCCAGCATTTT. This translates into CASSESGPSNQPQHF.

The chain employs TRBV7-9 and TRBJ2-7, with 8 bases identical to TRBD1. CDR1 is SEHNR and CDR2 is FQNEAQ in the germline V gene (reference sequence). Trimming removed 4 bases from V and 6 bases from J; junction bases left unmatched: 11. The CDR3 is made up of 15 amino acids. CDR3 sequence reads: CASSYPGQAGGEQYF. CDR3 bases: TGTGCCAGCAGCTACCCGGGACAGGCGGGCGGCGAGCAGTACTTC.

In its sample, this clonotype was seen many times. The chain uses TRBV7-3 and TRBJ1-1, with D possibly being TRBD1 (6 bases). Germline-derived CDR1 and CDR2 are SGHTA and FQGTGA. Trimming shortened V by 3 bases and J by 6 bases, and 11 bases separated the two germline ends. The CDR3 spans 13 residues. The CDR3 loop is CASSLVQGAEAFF. The DNA for the CDR3 is TGTGCCAGCAGCTTGGTACAGGGCGCTGAAGCTTTCTTT.

The V call is TRBV29-1, the J call TRBJ2-1, with 9 nucleotides matching TRBD1. V was pared by 6 bases and J by 5 bases, with 8 bases of the junction left unmatched. The CDR3 spans 14 residues. Germline V CDR1 and CDR2: SQVTM, ANQGSEA. DNA for the CDR3: TGCAGCGTGCAGGACAGGGGACGGGACAATGAGCAGTTCTTC. It yields the protein CSVQDRGRDNEQFF.

The sample holds many counts of this clonotype. The V and J genes are TRBV28 and TRBJ2-3; TRBD2 aligns across 8 bases. Germline V gene lookup returns CDR1 MDHEN and CDR2 SYDVKM. CDR3 length equals 18 residues. Trimming cost V 4 bases and J 0 bases; bases outside gene matches: 12. The CDR3 DNA reads TGTGCCAGCAGTTCGGCGTCGGGAGGGCTGTTCAGCACAGATACGCAGTATTTT. Protein sequence: CASSSASGGLFSTDTQYF.